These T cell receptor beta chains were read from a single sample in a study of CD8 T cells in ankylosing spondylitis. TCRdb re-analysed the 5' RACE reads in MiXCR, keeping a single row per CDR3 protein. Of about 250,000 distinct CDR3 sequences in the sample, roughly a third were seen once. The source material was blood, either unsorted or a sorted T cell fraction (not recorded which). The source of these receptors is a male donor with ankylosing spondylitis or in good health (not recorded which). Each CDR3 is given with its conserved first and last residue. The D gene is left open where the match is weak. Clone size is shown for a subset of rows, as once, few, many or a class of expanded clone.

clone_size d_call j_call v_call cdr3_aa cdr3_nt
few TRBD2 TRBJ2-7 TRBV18 CASSQTSGATYEQYF TGTGCCAGCTCACAGACTAGCGGGGCGACCTACGAGCAGTACTTC
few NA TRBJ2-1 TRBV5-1 CASSLPPNEQFF TGCGCCAGCAGCTTGCCCCCGAATGAGCAGTTCTTC
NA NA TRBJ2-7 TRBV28 CASSAPGGMSYEQYF TGTGCCAGCAGTGCCCCAGGGGGGATGTCCTACGAGCAGTACTTC
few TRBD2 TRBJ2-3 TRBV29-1 CSVASGGPGDTQYF TGCAGCGTTGCGTCGGGGGGGCCAGGAGATACGCAGTATTTT
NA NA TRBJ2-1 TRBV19 CASSIEGTWGHEQFF TGTGCCAGTAGTATAGAAGGGACATGGGGGCATGAGCAGTTCTTC
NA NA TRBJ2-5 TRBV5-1 CASSQGFRETQYF TGCGCCAGCAGCCAGGGTTTTAGGGAGACCCAGTACTTC
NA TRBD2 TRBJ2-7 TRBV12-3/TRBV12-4 CASSPWTSGGLGEQYF TGTGCCAGCAGTCCCTGGACTAGCGGGGGCCTAGGGGAGCAGTACTTC
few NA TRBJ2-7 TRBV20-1 CSARVGGAGSYEQYF TGCAGTGCTAGAGTGGGGGGGGCCGGCTCCTACGAGCAGTACTTC
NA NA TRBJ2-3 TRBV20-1 CSATPHYTDTQYF TGCAGTGCGACACCGCATTACACAGATACGCAGTATTTT
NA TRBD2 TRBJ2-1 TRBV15 CATSSLAGAYNEQFF TGTGCCACCAGCAGCCTAGCGGGGGCCTACAATGAGCAGTTCTTC
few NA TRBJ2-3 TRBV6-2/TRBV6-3 CASSHESDTQYF TGTGCCAGCAGTCACGAGTCAGATACGCAGTATTTT
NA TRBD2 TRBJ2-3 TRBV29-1 CGLAGGTDTQYF TGCGGACTAGCGGGGGGCACAGATACGCAGTATTTT
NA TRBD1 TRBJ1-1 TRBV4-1 CASSQVPGQGPNTEAFF TGCGCCAGCAGCCAAGTCCCGGGACAGGGACCGAACACTGAAGCTTTCTTT
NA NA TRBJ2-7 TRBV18 CASSPILTRGPYEQYF TGTGCCAGCTCACCAATTCTTACAAGGGGCCCCTACGAGCAGTACTTC
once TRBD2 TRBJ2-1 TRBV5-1 CASSSGTSGLNEQFF TGCGCCAGCAGCTCGGGGACTAGCGGTCTCAATGAGCAGTTCTTC
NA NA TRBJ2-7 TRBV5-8 CASVNWGYEQYF TGTGCCAGCGTCAACTGGGGGTACGAGCAGTACTTC
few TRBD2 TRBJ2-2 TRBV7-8 CASSRLGTTHGELFF TGTGCCAGCAGCCGATTAGGGACTACCCACGGGGAGCTGTTTTTT
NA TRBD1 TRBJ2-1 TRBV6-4 CASSVTGETYNEQFF TGTGCCAGCAGCGTGACAGGGGAGACGTACAATGAGCAGTTCTTC
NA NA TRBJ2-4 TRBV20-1 CSARVVSGDIQYF TGCAGTGCTAGAGTAGTATCGGGGGACATTCAGTACTTC
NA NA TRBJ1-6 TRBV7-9 CASSLDGATTSPLHF TGTGCCAGCAGCTTAGATGGGGCGACCACGTCACCCCTCCACTTT
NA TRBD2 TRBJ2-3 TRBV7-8 CASNIAGAWRDTQYF TGTGCCAGCAACATAGCGGGGGCTTGGAGAGATACGCAGTATTTT
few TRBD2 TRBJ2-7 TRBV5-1 CASSLSRLASEQYF TGCGCCAGCAGCTTGTCCAGACTAGCGTCCGAGCAGTACTTC
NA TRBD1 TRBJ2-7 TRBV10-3 CAISEGQGKYEQYF TGTGCCATCAGTGAGGGACAGGGTAAATACGAGCAGTACTTC
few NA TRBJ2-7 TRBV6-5 CASSYYSGRSYEQYF TGTGCCAGCAGTTACTATTCAGGTCGGTCCTACGAGCAGTACTTC
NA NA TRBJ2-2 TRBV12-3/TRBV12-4 CASSPDGTGELFF TGTGCCAGCAGCCCCGACGGGACCGGGGAGCTGTTTTTT
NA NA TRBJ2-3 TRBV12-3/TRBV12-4 CASSFGAGPDTQYF TGTGCCAGCAGTTTCGGGGCTGGACCAGATACGCAGTATTTT
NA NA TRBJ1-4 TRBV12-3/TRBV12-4 CASRGTVEKLFF TGTGCCAGCAGGGGGACGGTTGAAAAACTGTTTTTT
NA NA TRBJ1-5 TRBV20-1 CSALVGGENQPQHF TGCAGTGCCCTCGTTGGGGGGGAGAATCAGCCCCAGCATTTT
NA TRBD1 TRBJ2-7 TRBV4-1 CASSRFFGQGAHEQYF TGCGCCAGCAGCCGGTTCTTTGGACAGGGGGCCCACGAGCAGTACTTC
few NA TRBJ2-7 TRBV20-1 CSASGRVDYEQYF TGCAGTGCTAGTGGCAGAGTAGACTACGAGCAGTACTTC
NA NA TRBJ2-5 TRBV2 CASSGDSQTQYF TGTGCCAGCAGTGGGGACTCCCAAACCCAGTACTTC
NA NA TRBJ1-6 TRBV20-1 CSARDPREGTYNSPLHF TGCAGTGCTAGAGATCCCAGGGAGGGGACCTATAATTCACCCCTCCACTTT
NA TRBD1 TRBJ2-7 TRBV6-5 CASSLQGPSSYEQYF TGTGCCAGCAGTCTACAGGGGCCTTCGTCCTACGAGCAGTACTTC
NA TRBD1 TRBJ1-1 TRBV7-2 CASSLQGASEAFF TGTGCCAGCAGCTTACAGGGGGCCTCTGAAGCTTTCTTT
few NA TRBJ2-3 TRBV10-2 CASHPEDTQYF TGCGCCAGCCACCCTGAGGATACGCAGTATTTT
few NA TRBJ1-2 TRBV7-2 CASSLAGGDGYTF TGTGCCAGCAGCTTAGCGGGGGGTGATGGCTACACCTTC
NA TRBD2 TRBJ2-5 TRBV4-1 CASSQEAGGFVSKQETQYF TGCGCCAGCAGCCAAGAGGCGGGGGGCTTCGTGAGCAAGCAAGAGACCCAGTACTTC
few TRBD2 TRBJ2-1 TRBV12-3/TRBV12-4 CASSLASGGPYNEQFF TGTGCCAGCAGTTTGGCTAGCGGGGGTCCCTACAATGAGCAGTTCTTC
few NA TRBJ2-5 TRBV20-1 CSARVLLRTETQYF TGCAGTGCTAGAGTCCTCCTCAGGACGGAGACCCAGTACTTC
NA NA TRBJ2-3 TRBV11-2 CASSLVSSTDTQYF TGTGCCAGCAGCTTAGTTTCTAGTACAGATACGCAGTATTTT
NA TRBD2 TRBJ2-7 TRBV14 CASSQGTSGSRVGQYF TGTGCCAGCAGCCAAGGTACTAGCGGGTCCCGTGTAGGACAGTACTTC
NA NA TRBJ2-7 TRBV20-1 CSAPRLYEQYF TGCAGTGCCCCCCGCCTCTACGAGCAGTACTTC
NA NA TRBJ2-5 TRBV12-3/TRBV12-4 CASSKRQAQETQYF TGTGCCAGCAGTAAACGACAGGCCCAAGAGACCCAGTACTTC
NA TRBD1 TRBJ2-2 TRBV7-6 CASSISRDRDDTGELFF TGTGCCAGCAGCATCTCCCGGGACAGGGACGACACCGGGGAGCTGTTTTTT
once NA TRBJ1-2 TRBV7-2 CASSPTPGSAYGYTF TGTGCCAGCAGCCCCACCCCGGGCAGCGCCTATGGCTACACCTTC
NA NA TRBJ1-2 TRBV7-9 CASNLDTNYGYTF TGTGCCAGCAACTTAGACACCAACTATGGCTACACCTTC